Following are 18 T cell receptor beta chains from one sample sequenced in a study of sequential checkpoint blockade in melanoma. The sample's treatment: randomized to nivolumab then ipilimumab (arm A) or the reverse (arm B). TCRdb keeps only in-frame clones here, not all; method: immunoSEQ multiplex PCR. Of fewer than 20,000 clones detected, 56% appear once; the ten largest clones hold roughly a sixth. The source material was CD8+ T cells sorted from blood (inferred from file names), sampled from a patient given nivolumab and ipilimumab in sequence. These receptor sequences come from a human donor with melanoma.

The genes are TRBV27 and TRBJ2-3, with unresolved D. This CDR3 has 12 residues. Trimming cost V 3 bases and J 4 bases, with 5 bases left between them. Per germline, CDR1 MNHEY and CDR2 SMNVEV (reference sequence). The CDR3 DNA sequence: TGTGCCAGCAGTTTTAGCCCAGATACGCAGTATTTT. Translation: CASSFSPDTQYF.

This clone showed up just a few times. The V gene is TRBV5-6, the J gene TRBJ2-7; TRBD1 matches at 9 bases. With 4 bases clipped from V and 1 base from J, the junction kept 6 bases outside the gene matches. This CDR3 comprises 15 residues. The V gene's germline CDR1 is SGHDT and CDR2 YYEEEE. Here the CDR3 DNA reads TGTGCCAGCAGCAGGGACAGGGTATTTTCCTACGAGCAGTACTTC. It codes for CASSRDRVFSYEQYF.

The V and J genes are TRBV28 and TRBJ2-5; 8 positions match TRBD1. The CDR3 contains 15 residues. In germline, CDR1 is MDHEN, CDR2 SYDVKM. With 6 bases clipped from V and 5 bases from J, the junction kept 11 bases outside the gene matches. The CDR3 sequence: CASSPPGTGGETQYF. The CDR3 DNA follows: TGTGCCAGCAGCCCTCCCGGGACAGGCGGGGAGACCCAGTACTTC.

The chain's CDR3 is CASSQTGVGYGYTF. CDR3 sequence (DNA): TGTGCCAGCAGCCAGACAGGGGTTGGCTATGGCTACACCTTC. The rearrangement links TRBV13 to TRBJ1-2; 8 nucleotides line up with TRBD1. V lost 5 bases to trimming and J lost 4 bases; unmatched junction nucleotides: 6. This CDR3 contains 14 residues. Per the germline V gene, CDR1 is PRHDT and CDR2 is FYEKMQ (reference sequence).

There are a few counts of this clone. The CDR3 DNA sequence: TGTGCCAGCAGTTCAGGGGCTAGCTACAATGAGCAGTTCTTC. It translates to CASSSGASYNEQFF. The V and J genes are TRBV6-5 and TRBJ2-1, with D possibly TRBD1 on 6 matching bases. V lost 4 bases to trimming and J lost 3 bases, with 10 bases between them. The germline V gene has CDR1 MNHEY and CDR2 SVGAGI. The CDR3 runs to 14 residues.

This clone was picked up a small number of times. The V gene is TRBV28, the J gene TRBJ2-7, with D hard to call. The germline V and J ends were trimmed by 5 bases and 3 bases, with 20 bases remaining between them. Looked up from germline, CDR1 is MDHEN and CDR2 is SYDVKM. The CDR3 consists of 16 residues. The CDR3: CASSVTGPSSLYEQYF. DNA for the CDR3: TGTGCCAGCAGTGTCACTGGGCCCTCAAGCCTCTACGAGCAGTACTTC.

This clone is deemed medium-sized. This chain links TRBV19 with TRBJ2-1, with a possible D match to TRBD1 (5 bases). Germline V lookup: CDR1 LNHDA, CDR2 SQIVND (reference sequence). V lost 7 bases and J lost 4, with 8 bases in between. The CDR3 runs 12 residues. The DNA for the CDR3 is TGTGCCAGTACAACAGGTTACAATGAGCAGTTCTTC. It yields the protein CASTTGYNEQFF.

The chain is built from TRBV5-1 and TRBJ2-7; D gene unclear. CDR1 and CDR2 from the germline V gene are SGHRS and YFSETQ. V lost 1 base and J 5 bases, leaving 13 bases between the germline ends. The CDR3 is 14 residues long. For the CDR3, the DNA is TGCGCCAGCAGCTTGACGTATCTCACGGACGAGCAGTACTTC. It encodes CASSLTYLTDEQYF.

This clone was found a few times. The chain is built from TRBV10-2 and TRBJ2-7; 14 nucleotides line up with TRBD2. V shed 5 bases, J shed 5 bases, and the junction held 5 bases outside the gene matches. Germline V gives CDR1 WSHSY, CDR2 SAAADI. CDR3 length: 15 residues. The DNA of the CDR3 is TGCGCCAGCAGTCCAGGGACTAGCGGGGGAAACGAGCAGTACTTC. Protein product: CASSPGTSGGNEQYF.

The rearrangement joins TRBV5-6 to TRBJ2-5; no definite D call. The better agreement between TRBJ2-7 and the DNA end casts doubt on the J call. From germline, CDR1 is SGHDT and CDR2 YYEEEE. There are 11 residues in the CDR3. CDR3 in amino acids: CASSHSYEQYF. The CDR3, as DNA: TGTGCCAGCAGCCACTCCTACGAGCAGTACTTC.

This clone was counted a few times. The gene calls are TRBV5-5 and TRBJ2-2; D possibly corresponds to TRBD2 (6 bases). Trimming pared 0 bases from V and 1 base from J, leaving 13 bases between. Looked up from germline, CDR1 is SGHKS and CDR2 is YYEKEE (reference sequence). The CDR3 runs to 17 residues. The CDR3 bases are TGTGCCAGCAGCTTGGAGGTAGCGGTGGGGAACACCGGGGAGCTGTTTTTT. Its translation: CASSLEVAVGNTGELFF.

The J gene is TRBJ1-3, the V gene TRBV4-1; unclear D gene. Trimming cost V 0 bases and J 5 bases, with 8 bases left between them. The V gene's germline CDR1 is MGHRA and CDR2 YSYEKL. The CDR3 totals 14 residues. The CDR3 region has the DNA TGCGCCAGCAGCCAAGAGTCAGTCCGAAACACCATATATTTT. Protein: CASSQESVRNTIYF.

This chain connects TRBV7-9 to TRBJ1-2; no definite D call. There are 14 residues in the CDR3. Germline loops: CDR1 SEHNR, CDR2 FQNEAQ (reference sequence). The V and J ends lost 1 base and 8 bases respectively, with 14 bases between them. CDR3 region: CASSLVGGTGGYTF. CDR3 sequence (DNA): TGTGCCAGCAGCTTAGTAGGAGGAACGGGAGGCTACACCTTC. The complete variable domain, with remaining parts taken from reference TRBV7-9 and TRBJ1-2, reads DTGVSQNPRHKITKRGQNVTFRCDPISEHNRLYWYRQTLGQGPEFLTYFQNEAQLEKSRLLSDRFSAERPKGSFSTLEIQRTEQGDSAMYLCASSLVGGTGGYTFGSGTRLTVV.

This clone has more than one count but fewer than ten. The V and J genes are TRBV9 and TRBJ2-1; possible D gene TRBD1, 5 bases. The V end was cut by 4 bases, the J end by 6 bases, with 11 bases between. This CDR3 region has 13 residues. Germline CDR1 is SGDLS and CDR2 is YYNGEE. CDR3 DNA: TGTGCCAGCAGCACAGGAGCCTCCAATGAGCAGTTCTTC. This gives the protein CASSTGASNEQFF.

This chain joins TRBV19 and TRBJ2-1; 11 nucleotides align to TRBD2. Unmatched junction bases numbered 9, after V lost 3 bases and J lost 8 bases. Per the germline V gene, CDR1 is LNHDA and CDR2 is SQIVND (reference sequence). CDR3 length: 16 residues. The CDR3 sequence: CASSISSGGALYEQFF. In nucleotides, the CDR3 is TGTGCCAGTAGTATTAGTAGCGGGGGGGCCCTGTATGAGCAGTTCTTC.

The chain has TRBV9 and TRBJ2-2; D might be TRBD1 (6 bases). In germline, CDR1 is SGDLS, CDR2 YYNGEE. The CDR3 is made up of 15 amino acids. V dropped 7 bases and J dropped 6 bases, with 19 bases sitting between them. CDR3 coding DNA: TGTGCCAGCGGAGAAAGGGGGTTTGATTCCGGGGAGCTGTTTTTT. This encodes CASGERGFDSGELFF.

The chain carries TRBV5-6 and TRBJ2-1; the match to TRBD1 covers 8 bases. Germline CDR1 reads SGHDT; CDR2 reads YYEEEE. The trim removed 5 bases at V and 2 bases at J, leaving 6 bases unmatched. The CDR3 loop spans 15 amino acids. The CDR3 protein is CASSPGTGPYNEQFF. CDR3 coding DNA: TGTGCCAGCAGTCCCGGGACAGGACCCTACAATGAGCAGTTCTTC.

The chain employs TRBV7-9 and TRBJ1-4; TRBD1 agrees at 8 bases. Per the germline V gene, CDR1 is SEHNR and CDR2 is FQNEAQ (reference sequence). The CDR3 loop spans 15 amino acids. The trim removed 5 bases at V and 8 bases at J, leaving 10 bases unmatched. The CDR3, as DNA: TGTGCCAGCAGCCTTAGACAGGGGACGGGGGAAAAACTGTTTTTT. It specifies CASSLRQGTGEKLFF.